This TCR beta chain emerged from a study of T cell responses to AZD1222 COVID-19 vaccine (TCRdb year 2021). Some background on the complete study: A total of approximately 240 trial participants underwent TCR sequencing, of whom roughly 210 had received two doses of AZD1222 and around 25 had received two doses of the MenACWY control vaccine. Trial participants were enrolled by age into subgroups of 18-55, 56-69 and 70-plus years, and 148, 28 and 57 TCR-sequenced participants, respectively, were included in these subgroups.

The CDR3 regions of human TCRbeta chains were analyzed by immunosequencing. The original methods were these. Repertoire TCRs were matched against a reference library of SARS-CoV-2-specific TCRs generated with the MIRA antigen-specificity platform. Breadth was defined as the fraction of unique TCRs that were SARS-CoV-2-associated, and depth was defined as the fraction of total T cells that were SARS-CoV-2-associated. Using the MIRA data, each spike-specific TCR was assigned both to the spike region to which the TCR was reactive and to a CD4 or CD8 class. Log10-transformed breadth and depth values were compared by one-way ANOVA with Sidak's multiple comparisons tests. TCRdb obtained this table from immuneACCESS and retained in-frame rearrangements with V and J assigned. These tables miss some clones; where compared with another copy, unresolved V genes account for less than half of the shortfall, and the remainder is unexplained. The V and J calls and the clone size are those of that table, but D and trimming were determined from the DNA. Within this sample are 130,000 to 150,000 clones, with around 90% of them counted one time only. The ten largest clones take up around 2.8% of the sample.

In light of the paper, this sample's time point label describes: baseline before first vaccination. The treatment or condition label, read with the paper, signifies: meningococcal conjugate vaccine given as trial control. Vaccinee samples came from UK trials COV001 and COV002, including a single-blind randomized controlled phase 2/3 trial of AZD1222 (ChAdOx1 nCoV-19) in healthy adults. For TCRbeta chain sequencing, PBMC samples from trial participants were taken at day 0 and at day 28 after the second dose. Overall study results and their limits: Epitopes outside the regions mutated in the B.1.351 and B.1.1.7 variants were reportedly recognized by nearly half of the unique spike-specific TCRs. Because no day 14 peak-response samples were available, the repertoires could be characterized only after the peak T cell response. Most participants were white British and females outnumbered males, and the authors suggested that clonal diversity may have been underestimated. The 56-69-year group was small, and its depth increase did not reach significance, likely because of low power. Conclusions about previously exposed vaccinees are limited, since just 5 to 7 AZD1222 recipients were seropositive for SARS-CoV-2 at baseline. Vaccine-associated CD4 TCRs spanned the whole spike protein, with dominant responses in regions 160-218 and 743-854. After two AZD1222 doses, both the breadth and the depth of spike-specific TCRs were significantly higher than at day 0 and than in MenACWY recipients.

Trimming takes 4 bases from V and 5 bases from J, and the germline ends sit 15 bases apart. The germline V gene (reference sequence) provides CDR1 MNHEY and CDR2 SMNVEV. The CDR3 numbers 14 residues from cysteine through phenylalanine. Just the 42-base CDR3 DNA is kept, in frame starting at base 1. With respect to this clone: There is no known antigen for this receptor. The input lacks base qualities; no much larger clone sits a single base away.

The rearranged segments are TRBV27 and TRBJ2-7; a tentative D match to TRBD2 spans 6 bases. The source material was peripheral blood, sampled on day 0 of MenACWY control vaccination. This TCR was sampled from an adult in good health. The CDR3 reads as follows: CASSWRGRDHEQYF. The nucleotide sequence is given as TGTGCCAGCAGTTGGAGGGGCAGGGACCACGAGCAGTACTTC.